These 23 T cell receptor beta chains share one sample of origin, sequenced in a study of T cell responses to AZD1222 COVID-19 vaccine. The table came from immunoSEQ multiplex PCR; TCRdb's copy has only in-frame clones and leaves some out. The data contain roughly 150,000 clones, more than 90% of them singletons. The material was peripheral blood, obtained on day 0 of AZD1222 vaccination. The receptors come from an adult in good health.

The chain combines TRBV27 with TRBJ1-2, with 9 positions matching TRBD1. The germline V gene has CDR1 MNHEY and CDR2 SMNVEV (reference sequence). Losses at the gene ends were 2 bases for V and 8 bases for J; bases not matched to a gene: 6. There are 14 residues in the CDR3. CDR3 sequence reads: CASSLTGGLGGYTF. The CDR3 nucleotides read TGTGCCAGCAGTTTAACAGGGGGCTTAGGAGGCTACACCTTC.

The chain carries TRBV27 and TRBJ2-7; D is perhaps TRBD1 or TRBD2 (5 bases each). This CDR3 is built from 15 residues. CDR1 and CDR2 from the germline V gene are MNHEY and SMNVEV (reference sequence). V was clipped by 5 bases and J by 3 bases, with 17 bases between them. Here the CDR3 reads CASSLPPEDNYEQYF. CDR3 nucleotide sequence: TGTGCCAGCAGTCTACCTCCGGAGGACAACTACGAGCAGTACTTC.

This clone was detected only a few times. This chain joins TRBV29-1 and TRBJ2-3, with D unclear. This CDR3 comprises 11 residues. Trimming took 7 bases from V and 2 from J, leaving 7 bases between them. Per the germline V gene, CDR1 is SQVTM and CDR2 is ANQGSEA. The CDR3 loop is CSAGPTDTQYF. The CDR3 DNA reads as TGCAGCGCCGGGCCCACAGATACGCAGTATTTT.

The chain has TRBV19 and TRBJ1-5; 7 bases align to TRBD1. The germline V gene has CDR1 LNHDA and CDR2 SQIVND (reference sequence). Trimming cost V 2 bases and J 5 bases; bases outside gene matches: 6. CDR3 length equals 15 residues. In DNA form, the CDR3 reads TGTGCCAGTAGTATAAGCAGGGGGGCATATCAGCCCCAGCATTTT. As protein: CASSISRGAYQPQHF.

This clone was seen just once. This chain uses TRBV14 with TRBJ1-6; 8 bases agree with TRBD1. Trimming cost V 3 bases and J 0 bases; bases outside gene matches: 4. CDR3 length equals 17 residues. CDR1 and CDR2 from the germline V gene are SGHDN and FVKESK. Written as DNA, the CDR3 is TGTGCCAGCAGCCATTGGACAGGGAGCTCCTATAATTCACCCCTCCACTTT. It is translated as CASSHWTGSSYNSPLHF. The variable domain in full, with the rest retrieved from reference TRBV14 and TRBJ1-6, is EAGVTQFPSHSVIEKGQTVTLRCDPISGHDNLYWYRRVMGKEIKFLLHFVKESKQDESGMPNNRFLAERTGGTYSTLKVQPAELEDSGVYFCASSHWTGSSYNSPLHFGNGTRLTVT.

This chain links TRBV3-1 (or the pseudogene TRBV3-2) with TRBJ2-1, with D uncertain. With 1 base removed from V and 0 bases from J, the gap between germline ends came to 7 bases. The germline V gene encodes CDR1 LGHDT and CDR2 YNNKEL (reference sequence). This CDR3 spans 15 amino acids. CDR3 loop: CASSQVGSSYNEQFF. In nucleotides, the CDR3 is TGTGCCAGCAGCCAAGTGGGTAGCTCCTACAATGAGCAGTTCTTC.

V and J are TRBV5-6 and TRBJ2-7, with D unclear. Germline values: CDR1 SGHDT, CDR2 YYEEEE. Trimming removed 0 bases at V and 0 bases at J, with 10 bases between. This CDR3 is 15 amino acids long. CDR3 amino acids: CASSLGRTSSYEQYF. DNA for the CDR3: TGTGCCAGCAGCTTGGGCAGGACCAGCTCCTACGAGCAGTACTTC.

CDR3 bases: TGTGCCAGCAGCTGGATTAGACAGGGGGCCTACAATGAGCAGTTCTTC. It codes for CASSWIRQGAYNEQFF. The chain recombines TRBV7-2 with TRBJ2-1; 9 positions match TRBD1. The germline CDR1 and CDR2 sequences are SGHTA and FQGNSA. Losses at the gene ends were 4 bases for V and 2 bases for J; bases not matched to a gene: 6. The CDR3 runs to 16 residues.

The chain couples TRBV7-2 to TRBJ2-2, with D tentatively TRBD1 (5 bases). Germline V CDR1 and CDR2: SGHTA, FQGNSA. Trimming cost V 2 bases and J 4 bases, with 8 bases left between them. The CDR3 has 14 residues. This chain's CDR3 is CASSLNRPTGELFF. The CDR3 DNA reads TGTGCCAGCAGCTTAAACAGGCCCACCGGGGAGCTGTTTTTT.

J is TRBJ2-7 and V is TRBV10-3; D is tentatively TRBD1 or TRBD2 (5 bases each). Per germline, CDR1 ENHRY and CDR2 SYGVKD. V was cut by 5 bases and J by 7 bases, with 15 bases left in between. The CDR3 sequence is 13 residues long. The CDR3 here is CAISKGRDEEQYF. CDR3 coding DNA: TGTGCCATCAGTAAGGGACGGGATGAGGAGCAGTACTTC.

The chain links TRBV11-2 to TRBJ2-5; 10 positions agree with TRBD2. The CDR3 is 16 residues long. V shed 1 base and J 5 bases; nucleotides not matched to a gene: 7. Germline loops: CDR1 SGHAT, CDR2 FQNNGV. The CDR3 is CASSLVPSGSRETQYF. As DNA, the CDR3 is TGTGCCAGCAGCTTAGTCCCTAGCGGGAGTAGGGAGACCCAGTACTTC. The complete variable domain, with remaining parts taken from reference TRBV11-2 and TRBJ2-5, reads EAGVAQSPRYKIIEKRQSVAFWCNPISGHATLYWYQQILGQGPKLLIQFQNNGVVDDSQLPKDRFSAERLKGVDSTLKIQPAKLEDSAVYLCASSLVPSGSRETQYFGPGTRLLVL.

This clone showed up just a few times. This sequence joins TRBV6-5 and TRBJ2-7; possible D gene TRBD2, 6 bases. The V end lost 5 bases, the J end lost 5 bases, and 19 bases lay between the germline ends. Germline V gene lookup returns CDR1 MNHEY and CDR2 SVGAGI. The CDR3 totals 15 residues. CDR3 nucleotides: TGTGCCAGCAGTCTTTTTAGCGGAGTCGAGGACGAGCAGTACTTC. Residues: CASSLFSGVEDEQYF.

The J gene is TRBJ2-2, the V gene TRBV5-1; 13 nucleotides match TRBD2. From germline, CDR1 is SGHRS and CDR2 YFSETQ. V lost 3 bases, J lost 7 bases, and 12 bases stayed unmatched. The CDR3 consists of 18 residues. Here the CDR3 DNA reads TGCGCCAGCAGCTCCTTACCTCGGACTAGCGGGAGAGGCGGGGAGCTGTTTTTT. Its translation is CASSSLPRTSGRGGELFF.

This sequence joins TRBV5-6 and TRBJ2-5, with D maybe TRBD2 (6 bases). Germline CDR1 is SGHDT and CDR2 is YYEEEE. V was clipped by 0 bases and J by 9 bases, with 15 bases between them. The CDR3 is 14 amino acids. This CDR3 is CASSLAGSPGAQYF. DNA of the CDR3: TGTGCCAGCAGCTTGGCCGGCTCCCCGGGGGCCCAGTACTTC.

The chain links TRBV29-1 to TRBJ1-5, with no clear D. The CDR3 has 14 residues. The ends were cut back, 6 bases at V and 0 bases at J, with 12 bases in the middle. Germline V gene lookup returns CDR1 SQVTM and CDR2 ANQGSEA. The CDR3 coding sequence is TGCAGCGTAGCGACGGTAAATAGCAATCAGCCCCAGCATTTT. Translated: CSVATVNSNQPQHF.

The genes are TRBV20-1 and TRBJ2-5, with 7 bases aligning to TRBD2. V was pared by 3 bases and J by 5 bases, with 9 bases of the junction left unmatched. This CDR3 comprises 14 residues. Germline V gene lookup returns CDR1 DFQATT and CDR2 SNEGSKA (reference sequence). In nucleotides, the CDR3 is TGCAGTGCTAGTCGGGGGGTGCTTTGGGAGACCCAGTACTTC. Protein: CSASRGVLWETQYF.

CDR3 loop: CASASRGNEKLFF. The CDR3 bases are TGTGCTAGTGCCTCCCGAGGGAACGAAAAACTGTTTTTT. The rearrangement links TRBV12-5 to TRBJ1-4; D is unresolved. This CDR3 is built from 13 residues. Trimming pared 7 bases from V and 8 bases from J, leaving 14 bases between. Germline V CDR1 and CDR2: LGHNT, FRNRAP.

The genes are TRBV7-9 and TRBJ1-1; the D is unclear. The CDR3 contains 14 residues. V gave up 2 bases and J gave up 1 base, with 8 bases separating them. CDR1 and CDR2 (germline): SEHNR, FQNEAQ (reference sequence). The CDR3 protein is CASSLRQSNTEAFF. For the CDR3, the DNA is TGTGCCAGCAGCTTAAGGCAGTCGAACACTGAAGCTTTCTTT.

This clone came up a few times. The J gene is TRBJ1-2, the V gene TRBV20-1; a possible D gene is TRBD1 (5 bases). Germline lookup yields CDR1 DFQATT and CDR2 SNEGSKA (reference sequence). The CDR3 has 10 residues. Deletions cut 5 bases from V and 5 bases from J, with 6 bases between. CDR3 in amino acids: CSAAGYGYTF. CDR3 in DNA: TGCAGTGCTGCAGGGTATGGCTACACCTTC.

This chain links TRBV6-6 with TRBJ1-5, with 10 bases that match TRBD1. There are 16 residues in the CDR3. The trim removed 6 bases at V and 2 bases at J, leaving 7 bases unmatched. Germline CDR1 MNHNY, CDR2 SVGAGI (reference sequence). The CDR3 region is CASRIRDRGRNQPQHF. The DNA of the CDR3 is TGTGCCAGCAGAATCCGGGACAGGGGTCGCAATCAGCCCCAGCATTTT.

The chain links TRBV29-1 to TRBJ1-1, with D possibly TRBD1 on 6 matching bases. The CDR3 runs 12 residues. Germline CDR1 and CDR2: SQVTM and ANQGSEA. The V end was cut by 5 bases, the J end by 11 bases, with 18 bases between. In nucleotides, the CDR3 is TGCAGCGTTAGTGAGTCGACGGGGGCCGCTTTCTTT. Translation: CSVSESTGAAFF.

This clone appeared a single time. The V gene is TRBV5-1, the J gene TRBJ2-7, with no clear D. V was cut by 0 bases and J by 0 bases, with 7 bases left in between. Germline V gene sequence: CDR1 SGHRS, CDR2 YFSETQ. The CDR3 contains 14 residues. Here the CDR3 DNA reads TGCGCCAGCAGCTTGGACGGCAGCTCCTACGAGCAGTACTTC. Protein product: CASSLDGSSYEQYF.

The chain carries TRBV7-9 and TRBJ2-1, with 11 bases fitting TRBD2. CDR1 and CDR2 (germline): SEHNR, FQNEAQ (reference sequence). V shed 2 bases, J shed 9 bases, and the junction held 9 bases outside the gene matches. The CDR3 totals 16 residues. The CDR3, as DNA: TGTGCCAGCAGCTTACTAGCGGGGGGCCCGGGGTTTGAGCAGTTCTTC. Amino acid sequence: CASSLLAGGPGFEQFF.